These 14 T cell receptor beta chains were sequenced from one sample in a study of cytomegalovirus exposure and HLA in healthy donors. Both 60 Vbeta primers and 13 Jbeta primers went into the PCR. The protocol was immunoSEQ multiplex PCR, while the TCRdb copy is restricted to in-frame clones and leaves out a portion. Here the sample spans almost 200,000 clones, roughly three quarters being singletons. The sequencing sample was made of PBMCs. These receptors were obtained from a male donor in good health and CMV-seropositive.

This clone was detected a few times. The chain combines TRBV6-5 with TRBJ1-3; no clear D gene. Germline V gives CDR1 MNHEY, CDR2 SVGAGI. The V end lost 4 bases, the J end lost 9 bases, and 13 bases lay between the germline ends. CDR3 length: 13 amino acids. The CDR3 region has the DNA TGTGCCAGCAGTTTACAGCAGGTCGGCACCATATATTTT. Amino acids: CASSLQQVGTIYF.

The J gene is TRBJ1-4, the V gene TRBV9; D gene unclear. V was pared by 6 bases and J by 4 bases, with 13 bases between. Germline CDR1 reads SGDLS; CDR2 reads YYNGEE. The CDR3 has 14 residues. Written as DNA, the CDR3 is TGTGCCAGCACCTTGGGGAGCCTTAATGAAAAACTGTTTTTT. Translation: CASTLGSLNEKLFF.

The V call is TRBV4-1, the J call TRBJ1-4; TRBD1 is a possible D gene (5 bases). The CDR3 is 15 amino acids. Trimming took off 2 bases at V and 0 bases at J, with 7 bases between the two ends. CDR1 MGHRA and CDR2 YSYEKL come from the germline V gene. CDR3 in DNA: TGCGCCAGCAGCCAAAGACAGACAACTAATGAAAAACTGTTTTTT. Translating gives CASSQRQTTNEKLFF.

This clone was observed a few times. The rearrangement joins TRBV9 to TRBJ1-1, with no clear D. V was pared by 2 bases and J by 1 base, with 9 bases between. Germline V gives CDR1 SGDLS, CDR2 YYNGEE. The CDR3 is made up of 14 amino acids. CDR3 region: CASSVSPGNTEAFF. DNA for the CDR3: TGTGCCAGCAGCGTTAGTCCGGGGAACACTGAAGCTTTCTTT.

This sequence joins TRBV6-1 and TRBJ1-5; no reliable D call. The CDR3 totals 14 residues. Trimming removed 1 base at V and 0 bases at J, with 4 bases between. CDR1 and CDR2 (germline): MNHNS, SASEGT. CDR3 sequence: CASSEVYSNQPQHF. CDR3 sequence (DNA): TGTGCCAGCAGTGAAGTCTATAGCAATCAGCCCCAGCATTTT.

As to this clone: Other nucleotide sequences in the sample specify the same CDR3. The V and J genes are TRBV5-4 and TRBJ2-1, with 11 bases identical to TRBD2. The germline V gene encodes CDR1 SGHNT and CDR2 YYREEE (reference sequence). The V gene end was trimmed by 0 bases and the J gene end by 10 bases; junction bases not matched to a gene: 6. The CDR3 loop spans 15 amino acids. Here the CDR3 DNA reads TGTGCCAGCAGCTTGGATAGCGGGAGGGCCCTAGAGCAGTTCTTC. This sequence encodes CASSLDSGRALEQFF.

The chain employs TRBV9 and TRBJ1-6; D perhaps matches TRBD1 (5 bases). Between the trimmed V and J ends, which lost 1 base and 6 bases, there was a span of 8 bases. Germline assignment: CDR1 SGDLS and CDR2 YYNGEE. The CDR3 sequence is 14 residues long. CDR3 in DNA: TGTGCCAGCAGCGTAACCCAGGGTAATTCACCCCTCCACTTT. Translating it yields CASSVTQGNSPLHF.

The J gene is TRBJ2-1, the V gene TRBV6-5; weak D call: TRBD2 (6 bases). Germline-derived CDR1 and CDR2 are MNHEY and SVGAGI. V was clipped by 5 bases and J by 1 base, with 12 bases between them. The CDR3 length is 15 residues. The DNA for the CDR3 is TGTGCCAGCAGTGCCCGGGACTCATCCTACAATGAGCAGTTCTTC. Translation gives CASSARDSSYNEQFF.

The rearrangement links TRBV28 to TRBJ2-3, with 12 bases fitting TRBD2. V lost 7 bases to trimming and J lost 0 bases; unmatched junction nucleotides: 17. The CDR3 has 20 amino acids. CDR1 is MDHEN and CDR2 is SYDVKM in the germline V gene. The CDR3 DNA sequence: TGTGCCAGCAATTCGCGTTTGGGCACTAGCGGGAGGTCTAGCACAGATACGCAGTATTTT. This sequence encodes CASNSRLGTSGRSSTDTQYF.

The J gene is TRBJ2-7, the V gene TRBV6-6; unclear D gene. V gave up 2 bases and J gave up 1 base, with 9 bases separating them. The CDR3 length is 14 residues. Germline CDR1 and CDR2: MNHNY and SVGAGI (reference sequence). The chain's CDR3 is CASSYPQRSYEQYF. CDR3 DNA: TGTGCCAGCAGTTACCCACAGAGATCCTACGAGCAGTACTTC.

The CDR3 is CATSSPSGVTGVVSGNTIYF. In DNA form, the CDR3 reads TGTGCCACCAGCAGCCCCTCAGGGGTGACAGGAGTGGTGTCTGGAAACACCATATATTTT. This chain links TRBV15 with TRBJ1-3, with a tentative D call TRBD1 (6 bases). This CDR3 spans 20 amino acids. The V and J ends lost 3 bases and 1 base respectively, with 25 bases between them. Germline-derived CDR1 and CDR2 are LNHNV and YYDKDF (reference sequence).

With regard to this clone: Different DNA sequences within this sample yield the same CDR3. V gene TRBV5-1 combines with J gene TRBJ1-2; D might be TRBD1 (5 bases). The germline CDR1 and CDR2 sequences are SGHRS and YFSETQ. The V end was cut by 5 bases, the J end by 3 bases, with 8 bases between. This CDR3 spans 12 amino acids. CDR3 sequence reads: CASRGEDYGYTF. CDR3 bases: TGCGCCAGCAGAGGGGAGGACTATGGCTACACCTTC.

The CDR3 here is CASSPIAGALYEQYF. In nucleotides, the CDR3 is TGCGCCAGCAGCCCCATAGCGGGGGCCCTATACGAGCAGTACTTC. V and J are TRBV4-3 and TRBJ2-7, with 9 bases matching TRBD2. After removal of 4 bases from V and 4 bases from J, the junction contained 8 bases not matched to a gene. This CDR3 region has 15 residues. Per the germline V gene, CDR1 is LGHNA and CDR2 is YSLEER.

This clone was counted a few times. The chain has TRBV2 and TRBJ2-7; D call uncertain. There are 14 residues in the CDR3. The germline V gene encodes CDR1 SNHLY and CDR2 FYNNEI. V lost 8 bases to trimming and J lost 0 bases, with 14 bases between them. The CDR3 region is CASLNLASSYEQYF. The CDR3 bases are TGTGCCAGCTTAAACCTTGCGAGCTCCTACGAGCAGTACTTC.